The 18 T cell receptor beta chains below all came from one sample that was sequenced in a study of T cells in Graves' hyperthyroidism and ophthalmopathy. The investigators amplified TCR beta CDR3 regions from RNA transcripts. Carried out on the TCR CDR3, a first-round RT-PCR used the HTBI primer set. MiXCR, applied by TCRdb to the multiplex PCR reads, yields one record per CDR3 protein. The repertoire holds just under 750,000 distinct CDR3 sequences, with about 35% as singletons. Specimen: blood. These receptors all come from a woman aged 40 to 50 with Graves' hyperthyroidism.

This clonotype was found many times. J is TRBJ2-5 and V is TRBV20-1; 7 nucleotides agree with TRBD1. Per germline, CDR1 DFQATT and CDR2 SNEGSKA (reference sequence). The junction had 8 bases not matched to a gene; V was cut back by 6 bases and J by 1 base. The CDR3 length is 14 residues. The CDR3 spells CSAQDRMVQETQYF. As DNA, the CDR3 is TGCAGTGCCCAGGACAGGATGGTCCAAGAGACCCAGTACTTC.

This clonotype was observed many times. The J gene is TRBJ1-4, the V gene TRBV7-8; no reliable D call. V was pared by 3 bases and J by 8 bases, with 7 bases between. In germline, CDR1 is SGHVS, CDR2 FQNEAQ. This CDR3 contains 12 residues. In DNA, the CDR3 is TGTGCCAGCAGCTTTATTGGCGAAAAACTGTTTTTT. Its translation: CASSFIGEKLFF.

Note on this clonotype: This may be a read error, as it is one base from a much larger clone. The rearrangement uses TRBV10-3 and TRBJ2-5; D is undetermined. With 4 bases removed from V and 5 bases from J, the gap between germline ends came to 8 bases. Germline assignment: CDR1 ENHRY and CDR2 SYGVKD. The CDR3 length is 12 residues. The DNA for the CDR3 is TGTGCCATCAGTGGGACCCTTGAGACCCAGTACTTC. It codes for CAISGTLETQYF.

This clonotype was recorded at least ten times. The gene calls are TRBV20-1 and TRBJ1-3, with a tentative D call TRBD1 (5 bases). V lost 3 bases and J lost 0, with 21 bases in between. The CDR3 totals 18 residues. Germline CDR1 is DFQATT and CDR2 is SNEGSKA (reference sequence). Here the CDR3 DNA reads TGCAGTGCTAGGTTGGCCTTGGGTCGGGACGGCTCTGGAAACACCATATATTTT. Protein sequence: CSARLALGRDGSGNTIYF.

This clonotype was detected a few times. V is TRBV12-5 and J is TRBJ1-5; D not certain. This CDR3 region has 14 residues. Germline lookup yields CDR1 LGHNT and CDR2 FRNRAP. Deletions cut 6 bases from V and 4 bases from J, with 13 bases between. The CDR3 here is CASGIGNLNQPQHF. The CDR3 coding sequence is TGTGCTAGTGGGATTGGGAATCTTAATCAGCCCCAGCATTTT. Full variable domain (missing parts from reference TRBV12-5 and TRBJ1-5): DARVTQTPRHKVTEMGQEVTMRCQPILGHNTVFWYRQTMMQGLELLAYFRNRAPLDDSGMPKDRFSAEMPDATLATLKIQPSEPRDSAVYFCASGIGNLNQPQHFGDGTRLSIL.

This clonotype was seen a few times. The V gene is TRBV2, the J gene TRBJ1-5; no definite D call. The CDR3 is made up of 16 amino acids. The V end lost 5 bases, the J end lost 0 bases, and 14 bases lay between the germline ends. Looked up from germline, CDR1 is SNHLY and CDR2 is FYNNEI. The CDR3 DNA is TGTGCCAGCAGTTACTCGAGACAAGATAGCAATCAGCCCCAGCATTTT. Translated: CASSYSRQDSNQPQHF.

The gene calls are TRBV7-9 and TRBJ1-2; D remains ambiguous. The CDR3 runs 13 residues. Germline CDR1 reads SEHNR; CDR2 reads FQNEAQ (reference sequence). V was pared by 7 bases and J by 8 bases, with 17 bases between. The CDR3 is CASTPAGMSGYTF. In DNA, the CDR3 is TGTGCCAGCACCCCCGCCGGGATGTCGGGCTACACCTTC.

V and J are TRBV6-5 and TRBJ1-3; D unclear. V lost 0 bases to trimming and J lost 8 bases, with 17 bases between them. Germline V gives CDR1 MNHEY, CDR2 SVGAGI. The CDR3 runs 16 residues. CDR3 protein: CASSYSRRTVLDTIYF. CDR3 DNA sequence: TGTGCCAGCAGTTACTCTCGACGGACGGTGCTAGACACCATATATTTT.

The sample holds a few counts of this clonotype. The chain employs TRBV5-4 and TRBJ1-2, with D unresolved. The germline V gene has CDR1 SGHNT and CDR2 YYREEE (reference sequence). Trimming left V 1 base short and J 3 bases short, with 13 bases between. This CDR3 region has 15 residues. CDR3 DNA sequence: TGTGCCAGCAGCTTGAACGCCTTGGCGGACTATGGCTACACCTTC. Translated: CASSLNALADYGYTF.

CDR3 protein: CASSFFSGRPYEQYF. DNA for the CDR3: TGTGCCAGCAGCTTCTTCAGCGGGAGGCCCTACGAGCAGTACTTC. The chain links TRBV7-2 to TRBJ2-7; 9 bases line up with TRBD2. The V and J ends lost 3 bases and 2 bases, in that order; junction bases with no gene match: 5. Germline loops: CDR1 SGHTA, CDR2 FQGNSA. The CDR3 spans 15 residues.

The chain links TRBV4-3 to TRBJ1-6; 10 bases align to TRBD1. J was trimmed by 8 bases and V by 0 bases; bases with no gene match: 1. The CDR3 runs to 15 residues. Germline V CDR1 and CDR2: LGHNA, YSLEER. CDR3 in amino acids: CASSQEDRGYSPLHF. The DNA of the CDR3 is TGCGCCAGCAGCCAAGAGGACAGGGGGTATTCACCCCTCCACTTT.

The J gene is TRBJ2-6, the V gene TRBV4-3; perhaps D is TRBD1 or TRBD2 (5 bases each). Germline-derived CDR1 and CDR2 are LGHNA and YSLEER. With 4 bases removed from V and 4 bases from J, the gap between germline ends came to 17 bases. This CDR3 comprises 17 residues. Here the CDR3 reads CASSPPGLGVGANVLTF. As DNA, the CDR3 is TGCGCCAGCAGCCCCCCCGGTCTGGGGGTAGGGGCCAACGTCCTGACTTTC.

This clonotype has a count of ten or more. This chain uses TRBV5-1 with TRBJ1-2; 7 bases align to TRBD1. The CDR3 runs 13 residues. Germline CDR1 and CDR2: SGHRS and YFSETQ. V was clipped by 4 bases and J by 6 bases; unmatched bases: 6. The CDR3 sequence: CASSRSTGDGYTF. In DNA, the CDR3 is TGCGCCAGCAGCCGGTCTACAGGGGATGGCTACACCTTC.

J is TRBJ1-5 and V is TRBV7-9; maybe TRBD1 (5 bases). The germline V gene encodes CDR1 SEHNR and CDR2 FQNEAQ (reference sequence). Trimming removed 6 bases from V and 2 bases from J, with 17 bases in between. The CDR3 extends over 16 amino acids. CDR3 DNA: TGTGCCAGCAGTTATGAGATGGGGGACGGCAATCAGCCCCAGCATTTT. Translation: CASSYEMGDGNQPQHF. Based on the CDR3 plus reference TRBV7-9 and TRBJ1-5, the full variable domain is DTGVSQNPRHKITKRGQNVTFRCDPISEHNRLYWYRQTLGQGPEFLTYFQNEAQLEKSRLLSDRFSAERPKGSFSTLEIQRTEQGDSAMYLCASSYEMGDGNQPQHFGDGTRLSIL.

V gene TRBV9 combines with J gene TRBJ2-7; TRBD2 agrees at 12 bases. The germline CDR1 and CDR2 sequences are SGDLS and YYNGEE. Trimming at V came to 4 bases and at J to 6 bases, leaving 11 bases not matched to a gene. The CDR3 contains 16 residues. CDR3: CASSPRTSGIMGEQYF. The CDR3 coding sequence is TGTGCCAGCAGCCCCCGGACTAGCGGGATCATGGGCGAGCAGTACTTC.

This clonotype was detected only a few times. J is TRBJ2-7 and V is TRBV6-1; 7 bases line up with TRBD2. This CDR3 region has 15 residues. J lost 3 bases, V lost 5 bases, and 10 bases had no gene match. CDR1 and CDR2 (germline): MNHNS, SASEGT. The DNA for the CDR3 is TGTGCCAGCAGTTTTGCGGGAGCCACAGTCTACGAGCAGTACTTC. Translating it yields CASSFAGATVYEQYF.

This clonotype was found a few times. DNA of the CDR3: TGCGCCAGCAGCTCAACCAGGGGGAGGAATCAGCCCCAGCATTTT. Encoded protein: CASSSTRGRNQPQHF. V is TRBV4-1 and J is TRBJ1-5; TRBD1 agrees at 7 bases. The junction had 8 bases not matched to a gene; V was cut back by 5 bases and J by 4 bases. The germline V gene encodes CDR1 MGHRA and CDR2 YSYEKL. The CDR3 runs to 15 residues.

This chain links TRBV7-2 with TRBJ1-2; D ambiguous. This CDR3 comprises 14 residues. Per the germline V gene, CDR1 is SGHTA and CDR2 is FQGNSA. V was trimmed by 5 bases and J by 8 bases, leaving 18 bases between them. CDR3 in DNA: TGTGCCAGCAGCCCAGGCTTCGAGTCGGCGGGCTACACCTTC. Residues: CASSPGFESAGYTF.